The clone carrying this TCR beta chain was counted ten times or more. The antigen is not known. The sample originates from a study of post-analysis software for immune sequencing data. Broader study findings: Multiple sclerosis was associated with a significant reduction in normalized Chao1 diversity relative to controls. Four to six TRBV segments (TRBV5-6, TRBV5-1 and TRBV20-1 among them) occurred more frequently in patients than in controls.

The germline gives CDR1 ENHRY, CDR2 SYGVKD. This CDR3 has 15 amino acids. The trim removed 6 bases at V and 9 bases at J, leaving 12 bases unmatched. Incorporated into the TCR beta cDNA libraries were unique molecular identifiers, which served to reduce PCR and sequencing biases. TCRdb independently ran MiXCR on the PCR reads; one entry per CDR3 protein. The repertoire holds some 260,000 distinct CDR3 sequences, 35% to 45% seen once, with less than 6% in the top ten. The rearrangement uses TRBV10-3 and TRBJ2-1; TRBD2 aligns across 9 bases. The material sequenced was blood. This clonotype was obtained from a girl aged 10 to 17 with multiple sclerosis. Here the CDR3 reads CAIRGTSYLSGEQFF. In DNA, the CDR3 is TGTGCCATCAGGGGGACTAGCTACCTATCGGGTGAGCAGTTCTTC.